This TCR beta chain was documented in a study of shared clonotypes between healthy human individuals. CD4+ cells were split into CD45RA+ naive and CD45RA-negative memory subsets. This CDR3 contains 16 residues. Per germline, CDR1 LNHDA and CDR2 SQIVND (reference sequence). V gave up 3 bases and J gave up 4 bases, with 13 bases separating them. The protocol was immunoSEQ multiplex PCR, while the TCRdb copy is restricted to in-frame clones and leaves out a portion. The table lists some 2.3 million clones, over 85% of them singletons, with 0.39% in the top ten. This sequence joins TRBV19 and TRBJ2-6, with a possible D match to TRBD1 (6 bases). This clonotype was obtained from a man aged 18-30 years in good health. Some clones in this sample may be carry-over from other donors' samples. Source material: naive CD4+ T cells from PBMCs. Subset meaning: CD45RA+ positively selected. Here the CDR3 reads CASSIVSQGGANVLTF. The CDR3, as DNA: TGTGCCAGTAGTATCGTCAGCCAGGGGGGGGCCAACGTCCTGACTTTC.